The clone carrying this T cell receptor beta chain has ten or more counts. Its antigen remains unidentified. This entry comes from a study of breast tumors, draining lymph nodes, adjacent tissues. General study findings and limits: Most tumor T cells seemingly derive from lymph node, then expand in tumor.

TCRdb reprocessed the multiplex PCR reads with MiXCR, giving one entry per CDR3 protein. Of approximately 60,000 distinct CDR3 sequences in the sample, 57% were seen once. Per germline, CDR1 SGHTA and CDR2 FQGNSA. Trimming stripped 3 bases from V and 1 base from J, with 18 bases between. This CDR3 has 17 residues. The specimen sequenced was breast tumor tissue. The chain joins TRBV7-2 to TRBJ2-5, with D perhaps matching TRBD1 or TRBD2 (6 bases each). The source is a female donor with breast cancer. Some clones in this sample may be carry-over from other donors' samples. The CDR3 loop is CASSLGQVGGPQETQYF. DNA for the CDR3: TGTGCCAGCAGCTTGGGCCAGGTGGGGGGCCCCCAAGAGACCCAGTACTTC. Together with reference TRBV7-2 and TRBJ2-5, the CDR3 gives the full variable domain: GAGVSQSPSNKVTEKGKDVELRCDPISGHTALYWYRQSLGQGLEFLIYFQGNSAPDKSGLPSDRFSAERTGGSVSTLTIQRTQQEDSAVYLCASSLGQVGGPQETQYFGPGTRLLVL.